The rows below give T cell receptor beta chains drawn from one sample of a study of blood T cells in healthy people across ages. TCRdb analysed the 5' RACE reads with MiXCR anew, one entry per CDR3 protein. The repertoire holds hundreds of thousands of distinct CDR3 sequences, with less than 60% as singletons. The sequenced sample consisted of blood. The origin of the receptors is a man older than 75 in good health. Each CDR3 is given with its conserved first and last residue. D genes are given only for firm matches. Rows may omit the clone size; those that give it use once, few, many or a size class.

>NA|TRBV5-1|NA|TRBJ2-1
CASTTGVVYNEQFF
TGCGCCAGCACCACCGGGGTGGTGTACAATGAGCAGTTCTTC
>NA|TRBV19|TRBD2|TRBJ2-7
CASSIREAGVGEQYF
TGTGCCAGTAGTATAAGGGAAGCGGGAGTTGGCGAGCAGTACTTC
>NA|TRBV3-1|TRBD1|TRBJ2-1
CASSQVLGTGGHNEQFF
TGTGCCAGCAGCCAAGTATTGGGAACAGGGGGCCACAATGAGCAGTTCTTC
>NA|TRBV7-6|NA|TRBJ2-7
CASSLSTGTTYEQYF
TGTGCCAGCAGCTTATCTACGGGGACAACCTACGAGCAGTACTTC
>once|TRBV5-1|TRBD2|TRBJ2-3
CASSPEAGAGDTQYF
TGCGCCAGCAGCCCCGAAGCGGGAGCGGGTGATACGCAGTATTTT
>NA|TRBV20-1|TRBD2|TRBJ2-1
CSARVERGLNEQFF
TGCAGTGCCCGCGTTGAGCGGGGCCTCAATGAGCAGTTCTTC
>many|TRBV6-6|TRBD1|TRBJ2-4
CASSYQTGGLAKNIQYF
TGTGCCAGCAGTTACCAAACAGGGGGCCTAGCCAAAAACATTCAGTACTTC
>NA|TRBV9|NA|TRBJ2-7
CASSSGTQYEQYF
TGTGCCAGCAGCTCGGGAACTCAATACGAGCAGTACTTC
>NA|TRBV6-2/TRBV6-3|TRBD2|TRBJ2-1
CASSRRLAGAVYNEQFF
TGTGCCAGCAGTCGGCGACTAGCGGGAGCTGTATACAATGAGCAGTTCTTC
>NA|TRBV3-1|NA|TRBJ1-2
CASSQDARANYGYTF
TGTGCCAGCAGCCAAGATGCGCGAGCTAACTATGGCTACACCTTC
>NA|TRBV7-2|NA|TRBJ2-1
CASSLAGGSLYNEQFF
TGTGCCAGCAGCTTAGCGGGGGGATCCCTTTACAATGAGCAGTTCTTC
>NA|TRBV24-1|NA|TRBJ2-2
CATSSQGGTGELFF
TGTGCCACCAGCTCACAGGGAGGCACCGGGGAGCTGTTTTTT
>many|TRBV7-2|TRBD2|TRBJ2-1
CASTPTSAYNEQFF
TGTGCCAGCACCCCGACTAGCGCCTACAATGAGCAGTTCTTC
>NA|TRBV20-1|NA|TRBJ1-1
CSAAERGRAFF
TGCAGTGCTGCGGAAAGGGGCCGGGCTTTCTTT
>few|TRBV15|TRBD1|TRBJ1-1
CATSRDNRGAIEAFF
TGTGCCACCAGCAGAGACAACAGGGGGGCAATTGAAGCTTTCTTT
>NA|TRBV9|TRBD2|TRBJ2-7
CASSSQVAGPYEQYF
TGTGCCAGCAGCTCCCAGGTAGCGGGCCCCTACGAGCAGTACTTC
>NA|TRBV20-1|NA|TRBJ1-5
CSAQNEGTSEQPQHF
TGCAGTGCCCAGAACGAGGGGACTTCGGAACAGCCCCAGCATTTT
>few|TRBV7-2|TRBD2|TRBJ2-3
CASSLESAGGTDTQYF
TGTGCCAGTAGCTTAGAATCTGCGGGAGGGACAGATACGCAGTATTTT
>NA|TRBV20-1|NA|TRBJ2-1
CSATHSAEIYNEQFF
TGCAGTGCTACCCACAGTGCGGAAATCTACAATGAGCAGTTCTTC
>few|TRBV20-1|TRBD2|TRBJ2-3
CSARVFGEAGGGDTQYF
TGCAGTGCTAGGGTCTTTGGCGAGGCGGGAGGAGGAGATACGCAGTATTTT
>NA|TRBV20-1|TRBD1|TRBJ1-4
CSARIPGGREKLFF
TGCAGTGCTAGAATCCCAGGGGGTAGAGAAAAACTGTTTTTT
>NA|TRBV7-2|NA|TRBJ2-7
CASSSTFPYEQYF
TGTGCCAGCAGCTCAACATTCCCCTACGAGCAGTACTTC
>NA|TRBV4-2|NA|TRBJ2-5
CASSQDEGNPETQYF
TGTGCCAGCAGCCAAGATGAGGGCAATCCGGAGACCCAGTACTTC
>NA|TRBV11-2|TRBD1|TRBJ2-7
CASSFGTGGTYEQYF
TGTGCCAGCAGCTTTGGGACAGGGGGTACTTACGAGCAGTACTTC
>few|TRBV6-6|NA|TRBJ1-4
CASSYEGTRSEKLFF
TGTGCCAGCAGTTACGAGGGGACACGGAGTGAAAAACTGTTTTTT
>NA|TRBV11-2|NA|TRBJ2-7
CASSVDRYEQYF
TGTGCCAGCAGCGTCGACCGCTACGAGCAGTACTTC
>many|TRBV6-6|NA|TRBJ1-1
CASSYPEMEAFF
TGTGCCAGCAGTTACCCGGAGATGGAAGCTTTCTTT
>few|TRBV12-3/TRBV12-4|NA|TRBJ2-7
CASRKSSYEQYF
TGTGCCAGCAGAAAAAGCTCCTACGAGCAGTACTTC
>few|TRBV20-1|TRBD1|TRBJ1-6
CSAREPGQGLMNSPLHF
TGCAGTGCTAGAGAACCGGGACAGGGTTTGATGAATTCACCCCTCCACTTT
>few|TRBV20-1|NA|TRBJ2-5
CSAGDNARLQETQYF
TGCAGTGCTGGGGACAACGCCCGGTTACAAGAGACCCAGTACTTC
>few|TRBV30|NA|TRBJ1-5
CAWGTSNQPQHF
TGTGCCTGGGGGACATCGAATCAGCCCCAGCATTTT
>few|TRBV20-1|TRBD2|TRBJ2-3
CSARGTSGGRTDTQYF
TGCAGTGCTAGAGGGACTAGCGGGGGACGCACAGATACGCAGTATTTT
>few|TRBV7-2|TRBD1|TRBJ2-7
CASRIDRDYEQYF
TGTGCCAGCAGGATAGACAGGGACTACGAGCAGTACTTC
>NA|TRBV20-1|TRBD1|TRBJ2-7
CSAPLQTGREQYF
TGCAGTGCTCCCCTCCAGACAGGGCGCGAGCAGTACTTC
>few|TRBV29-1|NA|TRBJ2-1
CSSGVRGTYNEQFF
TGCAGCTCCGGGGTCCGGGGCACCTACAATGAGCAGTTCTTC
>NA|TRBV9|NA|TRBJ2-7
CASSVEAGVGDYEQYF
TGTGCCAGCAGCGTAGAAGCAGGCGTGGGGGACTACGAGCAGTACTTC
>NA|TRBV7-9|TRBD2|TRBJ2-1
CASSLGSGRGPYNEQFF
TGTGCCAGCAGCTTGGGTAGCGGGAGGGGGCCCTACAATGAGCAGTTCTTC